This T cell receptor beta chain was captured by sequencing in a study of shared clonotypes between healthy human individuals (TCRdb year 2020). The study in broad terms: A couple of women and a few men aged 18 to 49 years were included in the cohort. Per donor, three plates each were used for CD4 naive and CD4 memory, two for CD8 naive, and one for CD8 memory. Different laboratories and diverse techniques were used to prepare libraries and sequence TCR repertoires, to increase sequencing depth and limit assay-specific biases. The study deeply sequenced blood TCR repertoires of about 5 healthy adults to estimate repertoire size and the extent of clonotype sharing between individuals. Leukapheresis yielded between about 0.8 and 9.5 billion PBMCs per donor. The study at large found these results: Sampling was restricted to blood, and TCR repertoires in tissue are likely to differ from TCR repertoires in blood. Larger estimated clonotype richness was generally found for naive subsets than for memory subsets. Pairwise subsampling indicated that sequencing depth was expected to affect the degree of clonotype sharing among donors. When four donors were compared, the shared fraction of clonotypes was about 5.4% for naive CD4, about 4% for naive CD8, roughly 2.3% for memory CD4, and roughly 0.43% for memory CD8. Even with the large sequencing depth, rarefaction of the sorted-subset datasets indicated that sequencing was incomplete. Compared with non-shared clonotypes, clonotypes shared by all four sorted-subset donors had higher generation probabilities. The genetic and exposure-history diversity represented was limited by the small number of donors.

Trimmed from V: 1 base; trimmed from J: 3 bases; junction bases lacking a gene match: 11. CDR1 and CDR2 (MGHRA, YSYEKL) derive from the germline V gene. From its cysteine to its phenylalanine, the CDR3 spans 18 amino acids. Only the CDR3 portion is preserved as DNA: 54 bases, with reading frame beginning at the first base. Using the deep immunoSEQ assay, multiplex PCR amplified TCR CDR3 regions from genomic DNA. Extracted genomic DNA from each cell subset was distributed evenly across all wells of several immunoSEQ 96-well plates, and each plate was treated as a replicate. For sorted subsets, approximately 190 ng genomic DNA, equal to about 30,000 T cell genomes, was loaded into each replicate PCR. Purified libraries were quantified with a Qubit 3.0 fluorometer, sized on a Bioanalyzer 2100, and re-quantified with the KAPA Library Quantification kit. A separate single-read 150-cycle Illumina NextSeq 550 flow cell was used to sequence each immunoSEQ 96-well plate. Concerning the study's data processing: Because the immunoSEQ output included only junctional sequences and no quality scores, the filtering could not be the same as the filtering used for full-length reads. Sequences were annotated with PyIR, a Python wrapper for IgBLAST v1.9, using IMGT germline references to assign V/J genes and CDR3. Reads with weak V/J assignments (E-value above 1e-6), missing CDR3, stop codons, out-of-frame junctions, or ambiguous translated residues were removed. V3J clonotypes were defined by identical inferred V gene, J gene, and CDR3 amino acid sequence. To compute the percentage overlap between repertoires, the number of shared unique clonotypes was divided by the size of the smaller repertoire. RTK rarefaction, the Chao1 estimator, and Recon v2.1 estimates of unobserved clonotypes were used to assess repertoire richness. For all TCRbeta clonotypes obtained by the gDNA method from a handful of donors, generation probabilities were computed with OLGA. The table comes from immuneACCESS by way of TCRdb, which keeps in-frame sequences with V and J called. Part of the clones is missing from these tables; in studies checked, under half for an unresolved V gene and the rest for unknown reasons. V and J calls and clone size are given by that table; D and trimming were obtained from the DNA. The sample table holds 550,000 to 750,000 clones, of which 95% to 96% were seen once. Of the sample, 0.085% to 0.11% is held by the ten largest clones.

CD8 naive samples were CD45RO-negative cells positively selected for CCR7, giving a CD45RA+CCR7+ population that excluded TemRA cells. The donors were healthy, HIV-negative adults with no recently reported acute infections or vaccinations. Only Caucasian adults living in Nashville, Tennessee, USA were represented among the donors. After blood collection by leukapheresis, PBMCs were isolated using Ficoll-Histopaque density gradient centrifugation and then cryopreserved in the vapor phase of liquid nitrogen. Analytical flow cytometry was used to check the purity and quantity of each magnetically sorted T cell population. Genomic DNA was isolated from each sorted fraction and quantified by UV absorbance on a Nanodrop 2000c. Concerning this clone itself: It has no known antigen specificity. Base qualities are not at hand, and no much larger clone is one base apart.

Sequenced: naive CD8+ T cells sorted from blood. This specimen's cell subset or site label, interpreted: CD45RA+CCR7+. Here the chain combines TRBV4-1 and TRBJ2-3, with 9 junctional bases fitting TRBD1. The clonotype comes from a woman aged 25 to 45 in good health. The DNA sequence reads TGCGCCAGCAGCCAAGGCCTAACCGGGACAGGGATAACAGATACGCAGTATTTT. The encoded protein is CASSQGLTGTGITDTQYF.